This T cell receptor beta chain stems from a study of monozygotic twins with inflammatory bowel disease. Study-wide points: Clonotype overlap with others was lower in IBD patients than in healthy twins, a difference that was greatest with disease activity. A reduction in TCRbeta diversity (inverse Simpson) was seen in IBD patients relative to healthy co-twins.

A remark on this clonotype: Antigen specificity is unknown.

The CDR3 is 16 amino acids. Germline values: CDR1 SGHRS, CDR2 YFSETQ. For every donor, one blood sample of 2.5 ml was drawn. TCRdb reprocessed the 5' RACE reads and reports one entry per CDR3 protein, with no DNA. The sample table sets out approximately 400,000 distinct CDR3 sequences. The rearrangement uses TRBV5-1 and TRBJ2-1; TCRdb calls TRBD2, which cannot be checked without DNA. This receptor was identified in a human donor with ulcerative colitis or Crohn's disease, or a healthy co-twin of an affected twin (not recorded which). The sample consisted of blood. CDR3 sequence reads: CASSLVASGSYNEQFF.